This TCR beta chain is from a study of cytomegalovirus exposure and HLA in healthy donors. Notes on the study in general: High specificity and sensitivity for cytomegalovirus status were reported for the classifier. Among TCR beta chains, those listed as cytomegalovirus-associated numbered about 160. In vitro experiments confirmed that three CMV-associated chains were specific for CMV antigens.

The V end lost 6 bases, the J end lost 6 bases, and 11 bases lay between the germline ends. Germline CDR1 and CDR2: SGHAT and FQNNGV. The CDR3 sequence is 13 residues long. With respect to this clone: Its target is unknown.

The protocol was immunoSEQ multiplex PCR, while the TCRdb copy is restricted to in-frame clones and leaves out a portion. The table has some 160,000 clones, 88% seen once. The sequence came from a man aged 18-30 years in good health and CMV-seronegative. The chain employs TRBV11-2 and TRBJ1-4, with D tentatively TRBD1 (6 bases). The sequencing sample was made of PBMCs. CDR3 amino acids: CASRQGSDEKLFF. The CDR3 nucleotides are TGTGCCAGCAGACAGGGAAGTGATGAAAAACTGTTTTTT.